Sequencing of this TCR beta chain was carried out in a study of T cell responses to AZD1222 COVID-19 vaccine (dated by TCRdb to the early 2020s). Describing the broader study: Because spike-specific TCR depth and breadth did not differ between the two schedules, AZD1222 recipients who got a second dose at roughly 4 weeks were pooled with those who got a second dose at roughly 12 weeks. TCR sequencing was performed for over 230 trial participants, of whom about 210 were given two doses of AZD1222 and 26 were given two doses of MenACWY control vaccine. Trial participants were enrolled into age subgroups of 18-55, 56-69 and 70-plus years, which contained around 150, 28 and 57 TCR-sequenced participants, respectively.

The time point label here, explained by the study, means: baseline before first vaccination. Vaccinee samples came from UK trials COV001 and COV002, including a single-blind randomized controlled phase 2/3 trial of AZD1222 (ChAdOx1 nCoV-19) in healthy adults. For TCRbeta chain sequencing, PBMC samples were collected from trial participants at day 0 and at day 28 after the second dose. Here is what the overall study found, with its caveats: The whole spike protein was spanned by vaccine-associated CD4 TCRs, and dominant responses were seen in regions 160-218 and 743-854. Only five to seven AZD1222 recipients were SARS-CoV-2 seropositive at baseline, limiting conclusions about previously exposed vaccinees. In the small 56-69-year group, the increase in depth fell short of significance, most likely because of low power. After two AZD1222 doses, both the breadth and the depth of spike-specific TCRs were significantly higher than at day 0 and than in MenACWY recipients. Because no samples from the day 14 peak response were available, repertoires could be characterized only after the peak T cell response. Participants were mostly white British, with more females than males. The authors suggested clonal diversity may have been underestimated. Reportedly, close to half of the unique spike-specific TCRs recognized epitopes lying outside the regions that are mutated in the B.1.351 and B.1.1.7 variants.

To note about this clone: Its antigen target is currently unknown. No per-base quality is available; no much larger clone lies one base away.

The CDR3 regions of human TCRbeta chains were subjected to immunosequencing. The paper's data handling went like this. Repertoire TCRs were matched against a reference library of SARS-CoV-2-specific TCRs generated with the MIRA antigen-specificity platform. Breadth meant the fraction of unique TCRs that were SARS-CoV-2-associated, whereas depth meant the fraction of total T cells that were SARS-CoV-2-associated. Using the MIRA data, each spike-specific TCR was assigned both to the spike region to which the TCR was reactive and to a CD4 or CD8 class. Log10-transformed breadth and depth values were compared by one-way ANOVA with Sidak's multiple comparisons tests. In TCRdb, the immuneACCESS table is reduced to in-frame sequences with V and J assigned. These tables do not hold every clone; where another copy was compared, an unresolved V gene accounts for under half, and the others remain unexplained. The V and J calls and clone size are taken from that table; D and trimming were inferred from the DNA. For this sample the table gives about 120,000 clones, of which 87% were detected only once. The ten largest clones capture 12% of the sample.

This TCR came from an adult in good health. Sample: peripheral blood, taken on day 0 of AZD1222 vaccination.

The encoded CDR3 is CASSYSWSTNEKLFF. The DNA sequence is as follows: TGTGCCAGCAGTTACTCATGGTCAACTAATGAAAAACTGTTTTTT. The V and J genes are TRBV6-2 or TRBV6-3 and TRBJ1-4; the D gene assignment is ambiguous. The germline V gene provides CDR1 MNHEY and CDR2 SVGEGT. The CDR3 holds 15 amino acids from the cysteine to the phenylalanine. The only DNA kept is the CDR3, 45 bases in frame from the first base. Trimming costs V 0 bases and J 0 bases, and their ends lie 5 bases apart.